These 13 T cell receptor beta chains were sequenced from one sample in a study of cytomegalovirus exposure and HLA in healthy donors. The PCR ran on 60 Vbeta and 13 Jbeta primers. Sequenced by immunoSEQ multiplex PCR; TCRdb stores in-frame clones only, minus some. Of around 100,000 clones listed, roughly 83% were seen once; the top ten hold 2% to 3%. The material sequenced was PBMCs. The receptor source for this set is a man aged 40-55 years in good health and CMV-seronegative.

The V gene is TRBV11-2, the J gene TRBJ2-3; TRBD2 matches at 9 bases. The J segment lost 1 base and the V segment lost 2 bases, leaving 4 bases of the junction unmatched. This CDR3 spans 16 amino acids. Germline CDR1 and CDR2: SGHAT and FQNNGV. The CDR3 here is CASSLRRLAGTDTQYF. CDR3 nucleotides: TGTGCCAGCAGCTTACGTCGACTAGCGGGCACAGATACGCAGTATTTT.

The chain carries TRBV19 and TRBJ1-2; 8 positions agree with TRBD1. The CDR3 sequence is 14 residues long. CDR1 and CDR2 (germline): LNHDA, SQIVND (reference sequence). V lost 3 bases, J lost 7 bases, and 7 bases stayed unmatched. This chain's CDR3 is CASSIRAGGGGYTF. The CDR3 region has the DNA TGTGCCAGTAGTATTCGTGCAGGGGGCGGTGGCTACACCTTC.

The chain joins TRBV9 to TRBJ2-1; TRBD2 aligns across 15 bases. Germline CDR1 and CDR2: SGDLS and YYNGEE. The ends lost 3 bases at V and 4 bases at J; junction bases unmatched: 5. This CDR3 contains 17 residues. CDR3 residues: CASSDGTSGGPYNEQFF. The CDR3 DNA reads TGTGCCAGCAGCGACGGGACTAGCGGGGGGCCTTACAATGAGCAGTTCTTC.

Comment on this clone: Sequence at one end of the junction differs from germline and may be a read error. The rearrangement links TRBV14 to TRBJ2-5; maybe TRBD2 (5 bases). CDR1 and CDR2 from the germline V gene are SGHDN and FVKESK. The CDR3 is made up of 14 amino acids. CDR3 nucleotides: TGTGCCAGCAGCCGCGTGGTGCCGGAGGAGACCCAGCACTTC. Encoded protein: CASSRVVPEETQHF.

V usage is TRBV7-6 and J usage is TRBJ2-3, with 9 positions matching TRBD2. The CDR3 is 15 residues long. Germline-derived CDR1 and CDR2 are SGHVS and FNYEAQ. With V trimmed by 5 bases and J by 7 bases, 10 bases remained unmatched. The CDR3 here is CASSQVSGGMNTQYF. DNA of the CDR3: TGTGCCAGCAGCCAAGTTAGCGGGGGTATGAATACGCAGTATTTT.

The chain has TRBV7-2 and TRBJ1-2, with 9 bases aligning to TRBD1. Germline V gene sequence: CDR1 SGHTA, CDR2 FQGNSA. The J segment lost 4 bases and the V segment lost 5 bases, leaving 8 bases of the junction unmatched. The CDR3 runs 15 residues. The CDR3 nucleotides read TGTGCCAGCAGCGCTACAGGGGGCGCGGGCTATGGCTACACCTTC. This codes for CASSATGGAGYGYTF.

Note on this clone: One end of the junction fails to match germline, which may point to a read error. V is TRBV11-2 and J is TRBJ1-1, with TRBD1 matching over 7 bases. CDR1 and CDR2 (germline): SGHAT, FQNNGV. CDR3 length: 15 amino acids. The CDR3 DNA reads TGTGCCAGCAGCTCTTCCGGGACAGAGAACGCTGAAGCTTTCTTT. Encoded protein: CASSSSGTENAEAFF.

The V call is TRBV18, the J call TRBJ1-4; D is undetermined. This CDR3 is 12 amino acids long. V was trimmed by 3 bases and J by 11 bases, leaving 10 bases between them. CDR1 and CDR2 (germline): KGHSH, LQKENI. In DNA form, the CDR3 reads TGTGCCAGCTCACCTGAACAGATCAAACTGTTTTTT. It is translated as CASSPEQIKLFF.

This sequence joins TRBV13 and TRBJ2-5, with D perhaps TRBD2 (7 bases). Per germline, CDR1 PRHDT and CDR2 FYEKMQ (reference sequence). The CDR3 has 15 residues. Trimming shortened V by 5 bases and J by 4 bases, and 17 bases separated the two germline ends. CDR3 bases: TGTGCCAGCAGCCCCCGGATGAGGGGGGGAGAGACCCAGTACTTC. This gives the protein CASSPRMRGGETQYF. The full variable domain, its missing parts supplied by reference TRBV13 and TRBJ2-5, is AAGVIQSPRHLIKEKRETATLKCYPIPRHDTVYWYQQGPGQDPQFLISFYEKMQSDKGSIPDRFSAQQFSDYHSELNMSSLELGDSALYFCASSPRMRGGETQYFGPGTRLLVL.

The chain carries TRBV30 and TRBJ2-7, with D perhaps TRBD1 (6 bases). CDR3 length: 12 amino acids. Germline V gene sequence: CDR1 GTSNPN, CDR2 SVGIG (reference sequence). The V end lost 2 bases, the J end lost 7 bases, and 12 bases lay between the germline ends. Here the CDR3 reads CAWSPGTPEQYF. The CDR3 bases are TGTGCCTGGAGTCCCGGGACACCAGAGCAGTACTTC.

The rearrangement links TRBV23-1 to TRBJ2-1; 11 positions match TRBD1. TRBV23-1 is an ORF, and what it does is uncertain. The CDR3 contains 19 residues. The V and J ends lost 1 base and 5 bases, in that order; junction bases with no gene match: 13. The CDR3 sequence: CASSQFAGDRGEDDNEQFF. CDR3 in DNA: TGCGCCAGCAGTCAATTCGCAGGGGACAGGGGGGAAGACGACAATGAGCAGTTCTTC.

This chain links TRBV12-5 with TRBJ2-2; 8 bases line up with TRBD1. V was pared by 1 base and J by 6 bases, with 7 bases of the junction left unmatched. Germline V gene lookup returns CDR1 LGHNT and CDR2 FRNRAP. The CDR3 has 16 amino acids. The CDR3 spells CASGLAGQGGPGELFF. In DNA, the CDR3 is TGTGCTAGTGGTTTGGCAGGACAGGGCGGCCCCGGGGAGCTGTTTTTT.

This chain joins TRBV11-2 and TRBJ2-7; D ambiguous. Germline V lookup: CDR1 SGHAT, CDR2 FQNNGV. The CDR3 has 12 residues. V gave up 1 base and J gave up 2 bases, with 3 bases separating them. The CDR3 spells CASSLATYEQYF. Here the CDR3 DNA reads TGTGCCAGCAGCTTAGCAACCTACGAGCAGTACTTC.